The subject of this entry is one TCR beta chain. The protocol was immunoSEQ multiplex PCR, while the TCRdb copy is restricted to in-frame clones and leaves out a portion. The sample lists tens of thousands of clones; around 89% were seen once. This sample was included in a study of T cell changes during pregnancy in multiple sclerosis. CDR1 SGHRS and CDR2 YFSETQ come from the germline V gene. Trimming cost V 4 bases and J 9 bases; bases outside gene matches: 6. This CDR3 is 13 amino acids long. The material sequenced was CD8+ T cells from peripheral blood mononuclear cells, taken in the second trimester of pregnancy. This sequence joins TRBV5-1 and TRBJ2-1, with 8 positions matching TRBD2. This TCR was sampled from a female donor with multiple sclerosis, enrolled in a pregnancy study. The CDR3 DNA is TGCGCCAGCAGCCTGCTAGCGGGTTCTGAGCAGTTCTTC. Translating it yields CASSLLAGSEQFF. Combining the CDR3 with reference TRBV5-1 and TRBJ2-1 gives the whole variable domain KAGVTQTPRYLIKTRGQQVTLSCSPISGHRSVSWYQQTPGQGLQFLFEYFSETQRNKGNFPGRFSGRQFSNSRSEMNVSTLELGDSALYLCASSLLAGSEQFFGPGTRLTVL.